Below, 18 T cell receptor beta chains from the same sample are listed, as sequenced in a study of blood T cells in healthy people across ages. The authors ran a second PCR of roughly 6 to 12 cycles using a sample-barcoded 5' primer and a J-beta primer mix. TCRdb itself ran the 5' RACE reads through MiXCR, one entry per CDR3 protein. The sample carries 600,000 or so distinct CDR3 sequences, around 20% recorded once. Sequences were obtained from blood. Source of these receptors: a man between 70 and 80 years old in good health.

This chain links TRBV7-2 with TRBJ2-1, with 10 positions matching TRBD2. The J call is in doubt because the DNA end fits TRBJ2-5 better. The CDR3 runs to 17 residues. Germline lookup yields CDR1 SGHTA and CDR2 FQGNSA. CDR3 residues: CASSLTASGSGSETQYF. Here the CDR3 DNA reads TGTGCCAGCAGCTTAACGGCTAGCGGGAGTGGGAGCGAGACCCAGTACTTC.

The gene calls are TRBV19 and TRBJ1-4, with TRBD1 matching over 7 bases. Germline CDR1 is LNHDA and CDR2 is SQIVND (reference sequence). The trim removed 7 bases at V and 5 bases at J, leaving 10 bases unmatched. This CDR3 is built from 15 residues. CDR3 nucleotides: TGTGCCAGTAATCCCTCGACAGGGCGAAATGAAAAACTGTTTTTT. Protein: CASNPSTGRNEKLFF. Filled out from reference TRBV19 and TRBJ1-4, the complete variable domain reads DGGITQSPKYLFRKEGQNVTLSCEQNLNHDAMYWYRQDPGQGLRLIYYSQIVNDFQKGDIAEGYSVSREKKESFPLTVTSAQKNPTAFYLCASNPSTGRNEKLFFGSGTQLSVL.

This chain uses TRBV21-1 with TRBJ2-7. TRBV21-1 counts as a pseudogene. The CDR3 has 11 amino acids. CDR3 protein: CASIEFYEQYF. The CDR3, as DNA: TGTGCCAGCATCGAATTCTACGAGCAGTACTTC.

This clonotype was detected a few times. This chain joins TRBV18 and TRBJ2-3, with 9 bases fitting TRBD2. J was trimmed by 6 bases and V by 1 base; bases with no gene match: 8. Per the germline V gene, CDR1 is KGHSH and CDR2 is LQKENI. CDR3 size: 16 residues. The CDR3: CASSPRLAGVSDTQYF. CDR3 sequence (DNA): TGTGCCAGCTCACCACGATTAGCGGGAGTGTCGGATACGCAGTATTTT.

This clonotype has more than one count but fewer than ten. J is TRBJ2-2 and V is TRBV29-1, with 10 positions matching TRBD2. Germline V gene lookup returns CDR1 SQVTM and CDR2 ANQGSEA. J lost 3 bases, V lost 7 bases, and 5 bases had no gene match. The CDR3 runs to 14 residues. The chain's CDR3 is CSATSGRDTGELFF. CDR3 sequence (DNA): TGCAGCGCCACGAGCGGGAGGGACACCGGGGAGCTGTTTTTT.

The V gene is TRBV20-1, the J gene TRBJ2-2, with TRBD1 matching over 8 bases. The V segment lost 6 bases and the J segment 6 bases; nucleotides outside the gene matches: 12. Germline CDR1 is DFQATT and CDR2 is SNEGSKA (reference sequence). The CDR3 runs to 15 residues. CDR3 in DNA: TGCAGTGCCAGGCGCGGACAGGGAGGACCCGGGGAGCTGTTTTTT. The encoded protein is CSARRGQGGPGELFF.

The rearrangement uses TRBV6-5 and TRBJ2-5; D may be TRBD1 (5 bases). The last part of the DNA fits TRBJ2-7 better; the J call may be wrong. Germline CDR1 is MNHEY and CDR2 is SVGAGI. There are 14 residues in the CDR3. CDR3 sequence reads: CASSYDSNSYEQYF. The CDR3 region has the DNA TGTGCCAGCAGTTACGACAGTAACTCCTACGAGCAGTACTTC.

The chain employs TRBV6-5 and TRBJ2-1, with D maybe TRBD1 (6 bases). This CDR3 has 13 residues. The germline CDR1 and CDR2 sequences are MNHEY and SVGAGI. V was clipped by 5 bases and J by 13 bases, with 18 bases between them. CDR3 bases: TGTGCCAGCAGTGCCCAACCGGGACACCTTCAGTTCTTC. The encoded protein is CASSAQPGHLQFF.

The V call is TRBV7-9, the J call TRBJ1-5; D might be TRBD1 (5 bases). This CDR3 spans 14 amino acids. The ends were cut back, 5 bases at V and 2 bases at J, with 10 bases in the middle. The germline V gene has CDR1 SEHNR and CDR2 FQNEAQ (reference sequence). The CDR3: CASSRQGRNQPQHF. The CDR3 bases are TGTGCCAGCAGCCGTCAGGGACGCAATCAGCCCCAGCATTTT.

This clonotype was counted between two and nine times. The chain joins TRBV20-1 to TRBJ2-1; 13 positions match TRBD2. V lost 1 base and J lost 9; bases outside the gene matches: 15. CDR3 size: 18 residues. Germline V CDR1 and CDR2: DFQATT, SNEGSKA (reference sequence). The CDR3 DNA is TGCAGTGCTAGAGGTATAGGCTTGGGGACTAGCGGGATATCTGAGCAGTTCTTC. It is translated as CSARGIGLGTSGISEQFF.

V and J are TRBV28 and TRBJ2-3; possible D gene TRBD2, 6 bases. V was shortened by 7 bases and J by 6 bases, with 14 bases between the two germline ends. Germline CDR1 reads MDHEN; CDR2 reads SYDVKM. This CDR3 contains 13 residues. CDR3: CASIQEGRDTQYF. The DNA for the CDR3 is TGTGCCAGCATTCAGGAGGGGCGTGATACGCAGTATTTT.

The gene calls are TRBV20-1 and TRBJ2-5, with D uncertain. The J call is doubtful: the DNA matches TRBJ2-1 better. CDR3 length: 14 residues. The V gene's germline CDR1 is DFQATT and CDR2 SNEGSKA (reference sequence). The CDR3 nucleotides are TGCAGTGCCCCGAATAGCTGGGGCTACAATGAGCAGTTCTTC. Amino acids: CSAPNSWGYNEQFF.

This clonotype was seen a few times. The rearrangement links TRBV6-5 to TRBJ2-5, with 8 bases aligning to TRBD2. V was clipped by 6 bases and J by 5 bases; unmatched bases: 8. CDR1 is MNHEY and CDR2 is SVGAGI in the germline V gene. The CDR3 loop spans 14 amino acids. CDR3: CASRLGGGSETQYF. The CDR3 bases are TGTGCCAGCAGGCTCGGGGGGGGTTCCGAGACCCAGTACTTC.

This clonotype was seen a few times. In DNA form, the CDR3 reads TGTGCCAGCATCACGGACAGGGGGCGGGACAGCACTGAAGCTTTCTTT. Encoded protein: CASITDRGRDSTEAFF. The rearrangement links TRBV6-1 to TRBJ1-1; 11 bases are a match to TRBD1. V lost 7 bases and J lost 4; bases outside the gene matches: 11. The CDR3 runs 16 residues. Germline V gives CDR1 MNHNS, CDR2 SASEGT.

The chain is built from TRBV6-2 or TRBV6-3 and TRBJ2-4; unclear D gene. The germline gives CDR1 MNHEY, CDR2 SVGEGT. The CDR3 length is 21 residues. V dropped 5 bases and J dropped 0 bases, with 29 bases sitting between them. The CDR3 protein is CASSPSPLALTSSLAKNIQYF. CDR3 bases: TGTGCCAGCAGTCCGTCTCCACTTGCGCTAACTTCAAGCCTAGCCAAAAACATTCAGTACTTC.

CDR3 sequence (DNA): TGTGCCAGTATGGAGCTTGGCTATGGCTACACCTTC. Translation gives CASMELGYGYTF. The chain uses TRBV19 and TRBJ1-2; D remains unclear. There are 12 residues in the CDR3. The V end lost 7 bases, the J end lost 4 bases, and 10 bases lay between the germline ends. Germline loops: CDR1 LNHDA, CDR2 SQIVND (reference sequence).

This clonotype has more than one count but fewer than ten. This sequence joins TRBV29-1 and TRBJ1-4; no definite D call. Germline CDR1 is SQVTM and CDR2 is ANQGSEA. This CDR3 is 14 amino acids long. V was clipped by 7 bases and J by 2 bases, with 14 bases between them. CDR3 DNA: TGCAGCGCTGTGAGTGCCAGGACTAATGAAAAACTGTTTTTT. Translation gives CSAVSARTNEKLFF.

A few counts support this clonotype. This chain joins TRBV19 and TRBJ2-3; D may be TRBD1 (5 bases). Germline V gene sequence: CDR1 LNHDA, CDR2 SQIVND (reference sequence). The ends were cut back, 3 bases at V and 4 bases at J, with 14 bases in the middle. The CDR3 runs 15 residues. CDR3 bases: TGTGCCAGTAGTATCCGCGGCAGGGCCGCAGATACGCAGTATTTT. It encodes CASSIRGRAADTQYF.